The rows below give T cell receptor beta chains drawn from one sample of a study of TIL therapy for anti-PD-1-resistant metastatic lung cancer. Some clones are missing from TCRdb's copy, which holds only in-frame ones; the method was immunoSEQ multiplex PCR. This sample yields fewer than 30,000 clones, of which under 80% are seen a single time; 15% to 20% belongs to the top ten. Specimen: tumor tissue, collected at baseline. These receptors were obtained from a woman aged 30 to 85 with non-small cell lung cancer. CDR3s include the opening cysteine and the closing phenylalanine or tryptophan. A D gene is named only where the DNA matches it firmly. For some rows the clone size is stated as once, few or many, or as a class when expanded; others skip it.

V gene	J gene	CDR3 length	D gene	clone size	CDR3 protein	CDR3 DNA
TRBV19	TRBJ1-3	16	TRBD1	-	CASSIRTGSSGNTIYF	TGTGCCAGTAGTATCCGGACAGGAAGCTCTGGAAACACCATATATTTT
TRBV20-1	TRBJ1-2	9	-	-	CSARYGYTF	TGCAGTGCTAGATACGGCTACACCTTC
TRBV9	TRBJ1-5	14	-	-	CASSAQGPDQPQHF	TGTGCCAGCAGCGCACAGGGCCCGGATCAGCCCCAGCATTTT
TRBV27	TRBJ1-2	13	-	-	CASRANRDGGYTF	TGTGCCAGCAGAGCAAACAGGGACGGTGGCTACACCTTC
TRBV30	TRBJ2-7	14	-	once	CAWSFPGRDYEQYF	TGTGCCTGGAGTTTTCCGGGTAGGGACTACGAGCAGTACTTC
TRBV6-1	TRBJ2-2	15	TRBD2	-	CASKGTSGNTGELFF	TGTGCCAGCAAAGGGACTAGCGGAAACACCGGGGAGCTGTTTTTT
TRBV7-6	TRBJ2-7	13	-	-	CASSLSGQGEQYF	TGTGCCAGCAGCTTAAGCGGACAAGGGGAGCAGTACTTC
TRBV9	TRBJ2-1	16	TRBD1	-	CASSVATDRGWNEQFF	TGTGCCAGCAGCGTAGCTACCGACAGGGGGTGGAATGAGCAGTTCTTC
TRBV11-2	TRBJ2-7	15	-	-	CASSPRGADLYEQYF	TGTGCCAGCAGCCCCCGGGGGGCCGACTTATACGAGCAGTACTTC
TRBV30	TRBJ2-1	13	-	-	CAWSVRMRDEQFF	TGTGCCTGGAGTGTACGGATGCGGGATGAGCAGTTCTTC
TRBV6-5	TRBJ2-3	13	-	-	CASQGALADTQYF	TGTGCCAGCCAAGGCGCCCTAGCAGATACGCAGTATTTT
TRBV19	TRBJ2-1	18	TRBD2	few	CATAPGLAGSGSYNEQFF	TGTGCCACTGCACCGGGACTAGCGGGGTCGGGGTCCTACAATGAGCAGTTCTTC
TRBV2	TRBJ2-5	14	-	few	CASSGASGAETQYF	TGTGCCAGCAGTGGAGCTAGTGGTGCGGAGACCCAGTACTTC
TRBV14	TRBJ2-3	14	-	-	CASSQALAPDTQYF	TGTGCCAGCAGCCAAGCACTAGCTCCAGATACGCAGTATTTT
TRBV5-4	TRBJ2-4	15	-	-	CASSLVGGAKNIQYF	TGTGCCAGCAGCTTAGTCGGGGGTGCCAAAAACATTCAGTACTTC
TRBV5-6	TRBJ2-1	16	TRBD2	-	CASSDPSGTSYNEQFF	TGTGCCAGCAGCGACCCCAGCGGGACCTCCTACAATGAGCAGTTCTTC
TRBV7-2	TRBJ2-6	19	TRBD1	-	CASSLGTGLTSSGANVLTF	TGTGCCAGCAGCTTAGGGACAGGGTTGACTAGCTCTGGGGCCAACGTCCTGACTTTC
TRBV7-9	TRBJ2-5	14	-	-	CASSFGSSGETQYF	TGTGCCAGCAGCTTTGGGAGTAGCGGAGAGACCCAGTACTTC
TRBV5-1	TRBJ2-7	13	-	-	CASSLDRPVEQYF	TGCGCCAGCAGCCTTGACAGGCCCGTGGAGCAGTACTTC
TRBV10-1	TRBJ2-1	13	-	-	CASSESGGVLQFF	TGCGCCAGCAGTGAGTCGGGGGGAGTATTACAGTTCTTC
TRBV6-6	TRBJ1-2	14	-	-	CASSPSPGHGGYTF	TGTGCCAGCAGCCCCTCCCCGGGACACGGTGGCTACACCTTC
TRBV2	TRBJ2-1	14	TRBD2	-	CASESGLAYNEQFF	TGTGCCAGCGAGTCCGGACTAGCGTACAATGAGCAGTTCTTC
TRBV5-8	TRBJ2-5	14	-	-	CASSFGTSGETQYF	TGTGCCAGCAGCTTTGGGACGTCAGGAGAGACCCAGTACTTC